Listed below are T cell receptor beta chains from one sample, sequenced in a study of cytomegalovirus exposure and HLA in healthy donors. Profiled with immunoSEQ multiplex PCR; TCRdb holds only in-frame clones, not every one. The sample records 250,000 to 350,000 clones, 65% to 85% being singletons. The sample comprised PBMCs. These receptors came from a female donor in good health and CMV-seronegative. Each CDR3 is given with its conserved first and last residue. Fields, in order: V gene, J gene, clone size, D gene, CDR3 protein, CDR3 DNA. A D gene is named only where the DNA matches it firmly. Rows give clone size only sometimes, using once, few, many, or a class for an expanded clone.

>TRBV27|TRBJ2-7|few|-
CASSGYGRTGWEQYF
TGTGCCAGCAGTGGGTACGGGAGAACCGGGTGGGAGCAGTACTTC
>TRBV5-4|TRBJ1-3|once|-
CASSPRTGGEGNTIYF
TGTGCCAGCAGCCCCCGGACGGGGGGAGAAGGAAACACCATATATTTT
>TRBV7-8|TRBJ1-2|-|-
CASSLYRMEHGYTF
TGTGCCAGCAGCTTATATCGGATGGAGCATGGCTACACCTTC
>TRBV6-1|TRBJ1-4|-|TRBD1
CASRYPGGNEKLFF
TGTGCCAGCAGGTACCCAGGGGGCAATGAAAAACTGTTTTTT
>TRBV6-1|TRBJ2-5|-|-
CASSASAETQYF
TGTGCCAGCAGTGCTAGCGCGGAGACCCAGTACTTC
>TRBV6-6|TRBJ1-1|-|TRBD1
CASRGQGASRTEAFF
TGTGCCAGCAGGGGACAGGGGGCGTCAAGGACTGAAGCTTTCTTT
>TRBV7-2|TRBJ1-1|-|-
CASSLATGTTEAFF
TGTGCCAGCAGCTTAGCTACAGGGACCACTGAAGCTTTCTTT
>TRBV7-2|TRBJ2-5|-|-
CASSGGAERKETQYF
TGTGCCAGCAGTGGGGGCGCGGAGAGAAAAGAGACCCAGTACTTC
>TRBV29-1|TRBJ2-1|-|TRBD2
CSALGVAGVEQFF
TGCAGCGCGTTGGGGGTGGCGGGAGTGGAACAGTTCTTC
>TRBV6-5|TRBJ2-6|-|-
CASSYSGFSGANVLTF
TGTGCCAGCAGTTACTCCGGGTTCTCTGGGGCCAACGTCCTGACTTTC
>TRBV2|TRBJ1-3|-|-
CASTNSGNTIYF
TGTGCCAGCACCAATTCTGGAAACACCATATATTTT
>TRBV11-2|TRBJ1-1|-|-
CASSYNRNTEAFF
TGTGCCAGCAGCTACAACAGGAACACTGAAGCTTTCTTT
>TRBV7-9|TRBJ2-1|-|-
CASSTLHTNEQFF
TGTGCCAGCAGCACGCTCCATACAAATGAGCAGTTCTTC
>TRBV7-9|TRBJ2-7|few|TRBD2
CASSLLSGTSSYEQYF
TGTGCCAGCAGCTTACTAAGCGGGACCAGCTCCTACGAGCAGTACTTC
>TRBV5-1|TRBJ1-4|-|-
CASSGDVVGGEKLFF
TGCGCCAGCAGCGGGGACGTGGTGGGAGGCGAAAAACTGTTTTTT
>TRBV5-1|TRBJ1-1|-|TRBD1
CASSSPRDSGLGTEAFF
TGCGCCAGCAGCTCTCCCCGGGACAGCGGGCTCGGCACTGAAGCTTTCTTT
>TRBV6-5|TRBJ2-3|few|-
CASSYSQGDTQYF
TGTGCCAGCAGTTACTCCCAGGGGGATACGCAGTATTTT
>TRBV2|TRBJ2-1|once|-
CAKRGDSGNEQFF
TGTGCCAAACGAGGGGACTCAGGTAATGAGCAGTTCTTC
>TRBV5-6|TRBJ1-1|once|-
CASSLISPGYTEAFF
TGTGCCAGCAGCTTGATCTCACCCGGGTACACTGAAGCTTTCTTT
>TRBV7-8|TRBJ1-4|-|-
CASSITGNEKLFF
TGTGCCAGCAGCATAACGGGAAATGAAAAACTGTTTTTT
>TRBV11-3|TRBJ2-5|-|TRBD2
CASSLGLAPETQYF
TGTGCCAGCAGCTTGGGACTAGCTCCGGAGACCCAGTACTTC
>TRBV30|TRBJ1-2|-|TRBD1
CAWDGTGGNYGYTF
TGTGCCTGGGATGGGACAGGGGGCAACTATGGCTACACCTTC
>TRBV9|TRBJ2-7|-|TRBD2
CASSVDGGRLREQYF
TGTGCCAGCAGCGTAGACGGCGGGAGACTCCGCGAGCAGTACTTC
>TRBV19|TRBJ1-1|-|-
CASSMGQGLAEAFF
TGTGCCAGTAGTATGGGGCAGGGGCTCGCTGAAGCTTTCTTT
>TRBV28|TRBJ1-2|-|-
CASSLGGHPSYGYTF
TGTGCCAGCAGTTTAGGGGGACACCCCTCCTATGGCTACACCTTC
>TRBV6-5|TRBJ2-4|-|TRBD2
CASRQLAGDIQYF
TGTGCCAGCAGACAACTAGCGGGAGACATTCAGTACTTC
>TRBV4-1|TRBJ2-7|-|TRBD1
CASSPGQGPAYEQYF
TGCGCCAGCAGCCCAGGACAGGGGCCGGCCTACGAGCAGTACTTC
>TRBV30|TRBJ1-4|-|-
CAWMEGSDEKLFF
TGTGCCTGGATGGAGGGATCAGATGAAAAACTGTTTTTT
>TRBV28|TRBJ1-3|-|-
CASENRGNTIYF
TGTGCCAGCGAAAACAGGGGAAACACCATATATTTT
>TRBV27|TRBJ2-5|-|TRBD2
CASKLAGGSTQYF
TGTGCCAGCAAACTAGCGGGAGGATCGACCCAGTACTTC
>TRBV5-1|TRBJ1-6|few|-
CASSYGGLDSPLHF
TGCGCCAGCAGCTACGGGGGGCTGGATTCACCCCTCCACTTT
>TRBV7-9|TRBJ2-4|-|-
CASSATRVGGFCF
TGTGCCAGCAGCGCCACTAGAGTGGGCGGGTTTTGCTTC
>TRBV4-3|TRBJ1-1|-|-
CASSPTGLTEAFF
TGCGCCAGCAGCCCAACAGGGCTCACTGAAGCTTTCTTT
>TRBV2|TRBJ2-5|few|TRBD1
CASNTGTGLREQYF
TGTGCCAGCAATACCGGGACAGGGTTACGTGAGCAGTACTTC
>TRBV4-1|TRBJ2-4|-|TRBD1
CASSLQGQGTGNIQYF
TGCGCCAGCAGCCTCCAAGGACAGGGGACAGGAAACATTCAGTACTTC
>TRBV5-1|TRBJ2-5|-|TRBD1
CASGFDREQETQYF
TGCGCCAGCGGTTTCGACAGGGAGCAAGAGACCCAGTACTTC
>TRBV27|TRBJ2-2|-|TRBD2
CASSIKRDGELFF
TGTGCCAGCAGTATTAAGCGGGACGGGGAGCTGTTTTTT
>TRBV7-9|TRBJ2-7|-|TRBD1
CASSLVGTGVYEQYF
TGTGCCAGCAGCTTAGTGGGGACAGGTGTCTACGAGCAGTACTTC
>TRBV6-1|TRBJ1-2|-|-
CASTRGGRDGYTF
TGTGCCAGCACCCGAGGGGGAAGGGATGGCTACACCTTC
>TRBV9|TRBJ1-1|-|TRBD1
CASSPRDREGTEAFF
TGTGCCAGCAGCCCCCGGGACAGGGAGGGGACTGAAGCTTTCTTT
>TRBV19|TRBJ1-4|-|-
CASSMEGLGPRENEKLFF
TGTGCCAGTAGTATGGAAGGATTGGGACCGCGGGAAAATGAAAAACTGTTTTTT
>TRBV5-4|TRBJ2-1|-|-
CASSVKGGRYNEQFF
TGTGCCAGCAGCGTCAAAGGGGGTAGGTACAATGAGCAGTTCTTC
>TRBV6-5|TRBJ1-1|-|-
CASSYEGNTEAFF
TGTGCCAGCAGTTATGAGGGAAACACTGAAGCTTTCTTT
>TRBV7-2|TRBJ1-5|-|-
CASSRLPHGQPQHF
TGTGCCAGCAGCAGACTCCCTCACGGGCAGCCCCAGCATTTT
>TRBV6-5|TRBJ2-3|-|-
CASGLLSSTDTQYF
TGTGCCAGCGGTCTTCTATCTAGCACAGATACGCAGTATTTT
>TRBV2|TRBJ1-2|-|TRBD1
CASKGQVTGYTF
TGTGCCAGCAAGGGACAGGTGACAGGCTACACCTTC
>TRBV12-5|TRBJ1-6|-|-
CASGLFGNSPLHF
TGTGCTAGTGGTTTGTTCGGGAATTCACCCCTCCACTTT
>TRBV5-4|TRBJ2-1|-|TRBD2
CASSPPGLAGGSSYNEQFF
TGTGCCAGCAGTCCTCCGGGACTAGCGGGAGGAAGCTCCTACAATGAGCAGTTCTTC
>TRBV9|TRBJ2-3|few|-
CASSPSTDTQYF
TGTGCCAGCAGCCCTAGCACAGATACGCAGTATTTT
>TRBV2|TRBJ2-5|-|-
CASKVAGQETQYF
TGTGCCAGCAAGGTAGCAGGGCAAGAGACCCAGTACTTC